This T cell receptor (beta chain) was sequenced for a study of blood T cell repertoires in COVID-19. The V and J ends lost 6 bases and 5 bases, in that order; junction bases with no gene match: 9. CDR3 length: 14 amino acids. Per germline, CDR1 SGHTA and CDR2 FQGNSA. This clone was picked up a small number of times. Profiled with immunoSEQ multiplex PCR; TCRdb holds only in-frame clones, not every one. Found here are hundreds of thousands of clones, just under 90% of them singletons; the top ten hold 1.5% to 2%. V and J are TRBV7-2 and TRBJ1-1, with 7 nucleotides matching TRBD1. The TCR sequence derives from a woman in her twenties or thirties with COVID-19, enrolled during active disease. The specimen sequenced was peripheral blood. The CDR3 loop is CASRNRGGKTEAFF. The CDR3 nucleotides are TGTGCCAGCAGAAACAGGGGCGGAAAAACTGAAGCTTTCTTT.